The 23 T cell receptor beta chains below were found in one sample sequenced in a study of blood T cell repertoires in COVID-19. The table came from immunoSEQ multiplex PCR; TCRdb's copy has only in-frame clones and leaves some out. The sample lists approximately 200,000 clones, 75% to 90% seen once, with about 2.2% in the top ten. Sequencing was performed on PBMCs or T cells enriched from blood (not recorded which). The receptors derive from a woman aged 30 to 39 who had recovered from COVID-19.

The V gene is TRBV11-3, the J gene TRBJ2-3; D is perhaps TRBD1 (6 bases). The CDR3 has 14 amino acids. Germline V lookup: CDR1 SGHNT, CDR2 YENEEA. V was clipped by 2 bases and J by 1 base, with 7 bases between them. The CDR3 spells CASSLNRGTDTQYF. The CDR3 DNA is TGTGCCAGCAGCTTAAACAGGGGCACAGATACGCAGTATTTT.

This clone was observed a handful of times. The chain employs TRBV7-9 and TRBJ1-2; D unresolved. The germline gives CDR1 SEHNR, CDR2 FQNEAQ (reference sequence). Trimming took 4 bases from V and 3 from J, leaving 9 bases between them. This CDR3 region has 13 residues. This CDR3 reads CASSSDNHYGYTF. Here the CDR3 DNA reads TGTGCCAGCAGCTCCGACAACCACTATGGCTACACCTTC.

The V and J genes are TRBV2 and TRBJ1-6; no reliable D call. V was clipped by 6 bases and J by 8 bases, with 14 bases between them. CDR3 length equals 14 residues. Germline V gene data show CDR1 as SNHLY and CDR2 as FYNNEI. CDR3 residues: CASSTTRIDSPLHF. The CDR3 DNA follows: TGTGCCAGCAGCACGACACGAATCGATTCACCCCTCCACTTT.

This chain joins TRBV24-1 and TRBJ2-7, with 7 nucleotides matching TRBD1. CDR1 KGHDR and CDR2 SFDVKD come from the germline V gene. Trimming at V came to 9 bases and at J to 0 bases, leaving 7 bases not matched to a gene. There are 14 residues in the CDR3. CDR3 region: CATSGTDSSYEQYF. CDR3 bases: TGTGCCACCTCCGGGACAGACAGCTCCTACGAGCAGTACTTC.

This chain uses TRBV24-1 with TRBJ2-3, with D perhaps matching TRBD2 (6 bases). The V gene lost 7 bases and the J gene lost 6 bases, with 19 bases spanning the gap. CDR1 and CDR2 (germline): KGHDR, SFDVKD. This CDR3 has 15 residues. Here the CDR3 reads CATRETGATRDTQYF. CDR3 nucleotide sequence: TGTGCCACCAGAGAAACGGGAGCAACCAGGGATACGCAGTATTTT.

The J gene is TRBJ1-2, the V gene TRBV19; 8 positions match TRBD1. This CDR3 comprises 14 residues. J was trimmed by 4 bases and V by 6 bases; bases with no gene match: 7. Germline loops: CDR1 LNHDA, CDR2 SQIVND (reference sequence). Here the CDR3 DNA reads TGTGCCAGTAGCCGACAGGGGAATGGCTATGGCTACACCTTC. This codes for CASSRQGNGYGYTF.

This clone has only one observation. The rearrangement links TRBV2 to TRBJ1-5; no clear D gene. This CDR3 is built from 13 residues. V dropped 8 bases and J dropped 5 bases, with 13 bases sitting between them. Germline loops: CDR1 SNHLY, CDR2 FYNNEI. The CDR3 loop is CASGQARDQPQHF. As DNA, the CDR3 is TGTGCCAGCGGCCAGGCGCGTGATCAGCCCCAGCATTTT. The full variable domain, its missing parts supplied by reference TRBV2 and TRBJ1-5, is EPEVTQTPSHQVTQMGQEVILRCVPISNHLYFYWYRQILGQKVEFLVSFYNNEISEKSEIFDDQFSVERPDGSNFTLKIRSTKLEDSAMYFCASGQARDQPQHFGDGTRLSIL.

The chain employs TRBV18 and TRBJ1-1, with 10 bases that match TRBD1. The CDR3 has 15 amino acids. The germline V gene encodes CDR1 KGHSH and CDR2 LQKENI. V lost 3 bases, J lost 4 bases, and 5 bases stayed unmatched. As DNA, the CDR3 is TGTGCCAGCTCACCGACAGGGGGCAGGAGCACTGAAGCTTTCTTT. It codes for CASSPTGGRSTEAFF.

This chain links TRBV7-2 with TRBJ1-1; weak D call: TRBD1 (6 bases). Germline V CDR1 and CDR2: SGHTA, FQGNSA. The V and J ends lost 5 bases and 0 bases respectively, with 10 bases between them. This CDR3 comprises 14 residues. This CDR3 reads CASSQGQLNTEAFF. DNA for the CDR3: TGTGCCAGCAGCCAAGGACAGTTGAACACTGAAGCTTTCTTT.

This clone was recorded once. The chain couples TRBV12-3 or TRBV12-4 to TRBJ2-7; no clear D. This CDR3 is built from 11 residues. V was shortened by 6 bases and J by 4 bases, with 7 bases between the two germline ends. CDR3 region: CASRAAYEQYF. The CDR3 DNA reads TGTGCCAGCAGGGCGGCTTACGAGCAGTACTTC.

The chain links TRBV18 to TRBJ1-4; no clear D. The V end was cut by 3 bases, the J end by 8 bases, with 10 bases between. This CDR3 comprises 13 residues. The germline V gene has CDR1 KGHSH and CDR2 LQKENI. The CDR3 nucleotides read TGTGCCAGCTCACCTTTGCGAGGCGAAAAACTGTTTTTT. Translating it yields CASSPLRGEKLFF. The variable domain in full, with the rest retrieved from reference TRBV18 and TRBJ1-4, is NAGVMQNPRHLVRRRGQEARLRCSPMKGHSHVYWYRQLPEEGLKFMVYLQKENIIDESGMPKERFSAEFPKEGPSILRIQQVVRGDSAAYFCASSPLRGEKLFFGSGTQLSVL.

This chain uses TRBV27 with TRBJ2-1; TRBD2 matches 9 bases. CDR1 is MNHEY and CDR2 is SMNVEV in the germline V gene (reference sequence). The ends lost 5 bases at V and 0 bases at J; junction bases unmatched: 8. The CDR3 contains 17 residues. In nucleotides, the CDR3 is TGTGCCAGCAGTGAGCGGGGGGACGTTTACTCCTACAATGAGCAGTTCTTC. Protein sequence: CASSERGDVYSYNEQFF.

This chain connects TRBV19 to TRBJ1-1; unclear D gene. The CDR3 loop spans 12 amino acids. The V end was cut by 7 bases, the J end by 4 bases, with 10 bases between. Germline V CDR1 and CDR2: LNHDA, SQIVND (reference sequence). CDR3 residues: CASIGGGTEAFF. Here the CDR3 DNA reads TGTGCCAGTATCGGAGGAGGCACTGAAGCTTTCTTT.

The gene calls are TRBV15 and TRBJ2-2; D gene uncertain. Trimming stripped 0 bases from V and 2 bases from J, with 4 bases between. The germline V gene has CDR1 LNHNV and CDR2 YYDKDF (reference sequence). This CDR3 has 14 amino acids. The CDR3 is CATSRDQNTGELFF. CDR3 in DNA: TGTGCCACCAGCAGAGATCAAAACACCGGGGAGCTGTTTTTT.

This clone has just one count. Germline and junction disagree at one end, which may indicate a read error. J is TRBJ1-2 and V is TRBV6-5; D unclear. CDR3 length: 11 residues. CDR1 MNHEY and CDR2 SVGAGI come from the germline V gene. CDR3 amino acids: CASRSGIADFF. For the CDR3, the DNA is TGTGCCAGCAGGAGTGGAATCGCAGACTTCTTC.

The V and J genes are TRBV27 and TRBJ1-5; weak D call: TRBD1 (5 bases). Trimming left V 0 bases short and J 0 bases short, with 18 bases between. The CDR3 is 19 residues long. Germline V gives CDR1 MNHEY, CDR2 SMNVEV (reference sequence). In DNA, the CDR3 is TGTGCCAGCAGTTTATCGCCCCCAGGGTTCACATATAGCAATCAGCCCCAGCATTTT. This gives the protein CASSLSPPGFTYSNQPQHF.

The chain is built from TRBV13 and TRBJ2-1, with 7 nucleotides matching TRBD2. Germline V gene lookup returns CDR1 PRHDT and CDR2 FYEKMQ (reference sequence). The CDR3 loop spans 14 amino acids. V lost 6 bases to trimming and J lost 7 bases; unmatched junction nucleotides: 9. The DNA for the CDR3 is TGTGCCAGCAGACGGGGCGGGAGCGTAAATGAGCAGTTCTTC. This codes for CASRRGGSVNEQFF.

The V and J genes are TRBV7-3 and TRBJ2-7; TRBD1 might be the D (6 bases). Trimming left V 5 bases short and J 7 bases short, with 12 bases between. The CDR3 has 12 amino acids. Germline lookup yields CDR1 SGHTA and CDR2 FQGTGA. CDR3 DNA: TGTGCCAGCAGCGTCAGGGGTGAAGAGCAGTACTTC. Translation: CASSVRGEEQYF.

This clone was seen only once. J is TRBJ1-1 and V is TRBV10-3; tentatively, D is TRBD1 (5 bases). This CDR3 comprises 14 residues. V lost 6 bases and J lost 4, with 15 bases in between. CDR1 and CDR2 from the germline V gene are ENHRY and SYGVKD. The CDR3 spells CAISDSGGRTEAFF. The DNA of the CDR3 is TGTGCCATCAGCGACAGCGGGGGTCGCACTGAAGCTTTCTTT.

This clone was counted a few times. V gene TRBV11-2 combines with J gene TRBJ2-5, with D perhaps matching TRBD2 (7 bases). The germline gives CDR1 SGHAT, CDR2 FQNNGV. The germline V and J ends were trimmed by 1 base and 4 bases, with 22 bases remaining between them. This CDR3 has 18 residues. The CDR3, as DNA: TGTGCCAGCAGCTTAGCTGAGGGGGGGTTCGACGCCCTAGAGACCCAGTACTTC. Translated: CASSLAEGGFDALETQYF.

V gene TRBV27 combines with J gene TRBJ1-6, with a possible D match to TRBD1 (6 bases). The CDR3 length is 16 residues. Germline CDR1 is MNHEY and CDR2 is SMNVEV (reference sequence). V was shortened by 0 bases and J by 10 bases, with 16 bases between the two germline ends. Written as DNA, the CDR3 is TGTGCCAGCAGTTTATCAGTAGGTCAGGGGAGATCACCCCTCCACTTT. The encoded protein is CASSLSVGQGRSPLHF.

The genes are TRBV9 and TRBJ1-1; 8 positions match TRBD1. With 0 bases clipped from V and 9 bases from J, the junction kept 4 bases outside the gene matches. CDR1 is SGDLS, CDR2 YYNGEE, per germline. The CDR3 covers 13 residues. The CDR3 DNA follows: TGTGCCAGCAGCGTAGGGAGACAGGGGAAAGCTTTCTTT. Amino acids: CASSVGRQGKAFF.

The rearrangement joins TRBV19 to TRBJ2-2; 9 bases are shared with TRBD1. This CDR3 is built from 18 residues. V shed 1 base and J 3 bases; nucleotides not matched to a gene: 9. Germline CDR1 LNHDA, CDR2 SQIVND (reference sequence). CDR3 region: CASSIVGAGQGDTGELFF. For the CDR3, the DNA is TGTGCCAGTAGTATAGTGGGGGCGGGACAGGGAGACACCGGGGAGCTGTTTTTT.